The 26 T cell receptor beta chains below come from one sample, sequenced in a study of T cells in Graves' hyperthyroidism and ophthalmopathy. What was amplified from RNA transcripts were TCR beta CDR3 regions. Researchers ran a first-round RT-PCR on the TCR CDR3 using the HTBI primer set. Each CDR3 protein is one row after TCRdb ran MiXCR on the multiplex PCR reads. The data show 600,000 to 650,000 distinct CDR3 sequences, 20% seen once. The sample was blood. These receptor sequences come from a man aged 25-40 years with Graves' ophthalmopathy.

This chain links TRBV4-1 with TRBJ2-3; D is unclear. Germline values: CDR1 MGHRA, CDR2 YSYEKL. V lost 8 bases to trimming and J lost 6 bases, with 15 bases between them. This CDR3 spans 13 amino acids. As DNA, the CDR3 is TGCGCCAGCTCGGAGCTACCCAAGGATACGCAGTATTTT. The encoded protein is CASSELPKDTQYF.

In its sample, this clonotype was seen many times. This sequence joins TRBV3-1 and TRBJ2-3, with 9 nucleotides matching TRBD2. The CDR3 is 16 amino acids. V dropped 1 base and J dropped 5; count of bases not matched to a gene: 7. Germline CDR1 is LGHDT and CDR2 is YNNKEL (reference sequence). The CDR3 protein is CASSQGTSASGDTQYF. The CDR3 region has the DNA TGTGCCAGCAGCCAAGGGACTAGCGCCAGCGGAGATACGCAGTATTTT.

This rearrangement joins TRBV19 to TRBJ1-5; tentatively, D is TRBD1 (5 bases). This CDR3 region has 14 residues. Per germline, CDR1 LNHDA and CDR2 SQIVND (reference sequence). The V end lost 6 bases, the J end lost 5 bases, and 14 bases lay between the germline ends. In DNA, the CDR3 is TGTGCCAGTAGCCATAAAGGGGACGATCAGCCCCAGCATTTT. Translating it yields CASSHKGDDQPQHF.

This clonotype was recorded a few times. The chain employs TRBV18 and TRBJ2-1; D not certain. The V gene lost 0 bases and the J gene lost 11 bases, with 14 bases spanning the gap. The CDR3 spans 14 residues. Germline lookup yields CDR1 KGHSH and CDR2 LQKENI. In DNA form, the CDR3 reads TGTGCCAGCTCACCACCGGATTTGGCGGCCCAGCAGTTCTTC. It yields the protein CASSPPDLAAQQFF.

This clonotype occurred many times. CDR3 region: CASSIRQRAFF. The CDR3 DNA reads TGTGCCAGCAGCATAAGACAGAGGGCTTTCTTT. This chain connects TRBV11-2 to TRBJ1-1, with D perhaps TRBD1 (5 bases). V lost 5 bases to trimming and J lost 11 bases, with 12 bases between them. Germline CDR1 SGHAT, CDR2 FQNNGV. The CDR3 contains 11 residues.

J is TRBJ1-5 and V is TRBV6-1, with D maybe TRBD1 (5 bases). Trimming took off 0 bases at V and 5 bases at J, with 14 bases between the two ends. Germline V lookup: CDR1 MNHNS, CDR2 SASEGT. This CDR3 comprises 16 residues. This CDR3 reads CASSEAKGTRYQPQHF. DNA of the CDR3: TGTGCCAGCAGTGAAGCGAAAGGGACTAGATATCAGCCCCAGCATTTT.

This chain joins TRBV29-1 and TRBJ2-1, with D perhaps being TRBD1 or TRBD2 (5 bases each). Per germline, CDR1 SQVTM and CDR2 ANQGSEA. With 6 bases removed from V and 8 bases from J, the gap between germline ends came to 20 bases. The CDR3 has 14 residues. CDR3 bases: TGCAGCGTCCGAAAGGGGTTGGGGACCGATGAGCAGTTCTTC. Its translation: CSVRKGLGTDEQFF.

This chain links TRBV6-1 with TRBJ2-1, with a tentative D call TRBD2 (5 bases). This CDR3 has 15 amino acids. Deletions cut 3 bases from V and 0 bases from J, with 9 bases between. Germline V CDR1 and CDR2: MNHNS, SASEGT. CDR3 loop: CASSEEAYSYNEQFF. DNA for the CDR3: TGTGCCAGCAGTGAGGAGGCTTACTCCTACAATGAGCAGTTCTTC.

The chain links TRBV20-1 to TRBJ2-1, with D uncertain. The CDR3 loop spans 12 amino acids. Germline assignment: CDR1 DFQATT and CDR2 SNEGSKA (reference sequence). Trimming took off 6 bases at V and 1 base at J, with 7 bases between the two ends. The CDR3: CSAVASYNEQFF. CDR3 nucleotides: TGCAGTGCCGTGGCTTCCTACAATGAGCAGTTCTTC.

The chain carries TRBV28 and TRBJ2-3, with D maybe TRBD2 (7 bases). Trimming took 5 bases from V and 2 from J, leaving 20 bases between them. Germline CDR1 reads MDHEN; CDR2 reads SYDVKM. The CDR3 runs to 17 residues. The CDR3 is CASSQPTGRGNTDTQYF. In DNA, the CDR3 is TGTGCCAGCAGTCAACCAACAGGGAGGGGAAACACAGATACGCAGTATTTT.

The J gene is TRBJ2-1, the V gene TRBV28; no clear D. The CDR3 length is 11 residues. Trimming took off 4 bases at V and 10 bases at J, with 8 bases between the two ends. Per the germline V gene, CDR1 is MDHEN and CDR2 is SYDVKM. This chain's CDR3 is CASSSRREQFF. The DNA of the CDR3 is TGTGCCAGCAGTTCTCGGAGAGAGCAGTTCTTC.

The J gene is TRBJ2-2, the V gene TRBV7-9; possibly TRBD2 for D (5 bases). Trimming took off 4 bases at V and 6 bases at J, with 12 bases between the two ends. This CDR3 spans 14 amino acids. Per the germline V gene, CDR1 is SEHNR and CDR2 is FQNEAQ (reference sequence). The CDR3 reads CASSSGVSSGELFF. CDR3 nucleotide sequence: TGTGCCAGCAGCTCCGGGGTCTCATCCGGGGAGCTGTTTTTT.

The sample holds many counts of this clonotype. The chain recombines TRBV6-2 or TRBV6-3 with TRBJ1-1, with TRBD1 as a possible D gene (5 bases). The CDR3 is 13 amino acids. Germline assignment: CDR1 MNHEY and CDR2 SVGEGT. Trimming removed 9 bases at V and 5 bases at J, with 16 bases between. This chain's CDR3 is CASSRGQGTEAFF. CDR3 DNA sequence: TGTGCCAGTAGTAGGGGCCAGGGAACTGAAGCTTTCTTT.

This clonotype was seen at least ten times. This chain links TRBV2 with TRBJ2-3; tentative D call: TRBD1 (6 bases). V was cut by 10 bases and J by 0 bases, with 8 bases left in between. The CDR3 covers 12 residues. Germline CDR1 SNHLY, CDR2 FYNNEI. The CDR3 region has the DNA TGTGCCACCACAGGGAGCACAGATACGCAGTATTTT. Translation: CATTGSTDTQYF.

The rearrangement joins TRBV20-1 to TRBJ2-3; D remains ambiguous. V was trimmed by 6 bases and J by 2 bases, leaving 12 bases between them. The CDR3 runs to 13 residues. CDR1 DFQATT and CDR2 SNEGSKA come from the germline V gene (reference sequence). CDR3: CSATRAPTDTQYF. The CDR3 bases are TGCAGTGCCACCCGTGCCCCCACAGATACGCAGTATTTT.

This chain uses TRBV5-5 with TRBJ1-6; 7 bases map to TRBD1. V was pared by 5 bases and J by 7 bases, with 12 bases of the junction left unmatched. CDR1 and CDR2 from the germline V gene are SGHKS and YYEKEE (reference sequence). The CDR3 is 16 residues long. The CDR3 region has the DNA TGTGCCAGCAGTTTTGGTCCGACAGGGTTAAATTCACCCCTCCACTTT. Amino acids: CASSFGPTGLNSPLHF. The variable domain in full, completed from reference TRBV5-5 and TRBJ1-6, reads DAGVTQSPTHLIKTRGQQVTLRCSPISGHKSVSWYQQVLGQGPQFIFQYYEKEERGRGNFPDRFSARQFPNYSSELNVNALLLGDSALYLCASSFGPTGLNSPLHFGNGTRLTVT.

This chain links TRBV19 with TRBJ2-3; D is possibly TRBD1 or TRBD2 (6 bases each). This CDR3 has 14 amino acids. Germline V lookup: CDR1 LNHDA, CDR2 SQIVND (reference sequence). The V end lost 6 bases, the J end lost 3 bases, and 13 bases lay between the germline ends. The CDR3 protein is CASRAGGNTDTQYF. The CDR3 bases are TGTGCCAGTAGGGCCGGGGGCAATACAGATACGCAGTATTTT.

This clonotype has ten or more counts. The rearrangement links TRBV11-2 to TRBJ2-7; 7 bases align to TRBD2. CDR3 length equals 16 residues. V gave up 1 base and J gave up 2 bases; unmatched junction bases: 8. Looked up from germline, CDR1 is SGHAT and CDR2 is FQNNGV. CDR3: CASSLARLADTYEQYF. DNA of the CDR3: TGTGCCAGCAGCTTAGCCCGCCTAGCGGACACCTACGAGCAGTACTTC.

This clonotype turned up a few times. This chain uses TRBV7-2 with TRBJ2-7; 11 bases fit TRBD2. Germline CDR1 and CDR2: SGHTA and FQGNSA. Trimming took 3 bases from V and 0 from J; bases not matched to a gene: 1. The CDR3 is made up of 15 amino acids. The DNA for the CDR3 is TGTGCCAGCAGCTTCACTAGCGGGGGCTCCTACGAGCAGTACTTC. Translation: CASSFTSGGSYEQYF.

CDR3 amino acids: CASSITDGSSYNEQFF. CDR3 nucleotides: TGTGCCAGCAGTATCACGGACGGAAGCTCCTACAATGAGCAGTTCTTC. This chain connects TRBV28 to TRBJ2-1, with no clear D. The CDR3 totals 16 residues. CDR1 is MDHEN, CDR2 SYDVKM, per germline. The ends were cut back, 5 bases at V and 0 bases at J, with 14 bases in the middle.

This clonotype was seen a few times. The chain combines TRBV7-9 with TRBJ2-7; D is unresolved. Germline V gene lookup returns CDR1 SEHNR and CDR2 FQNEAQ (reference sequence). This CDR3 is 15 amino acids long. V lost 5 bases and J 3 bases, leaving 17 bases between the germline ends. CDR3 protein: CASSDPRSRNYEQYF. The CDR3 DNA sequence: TGTGCCAGCAGCGATCCTAGGAGCAGGAACTACGAGCAGTACTTC. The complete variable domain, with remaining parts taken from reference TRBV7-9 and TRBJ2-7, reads DTGVSQNPRHKITKRGQNVTFRCDPISEHNRLYWYRQTLGQGPEFLTYFQNEAQLEKSRLLSDRFSAERPKGSFSTLEIQRTEQGDSAMYLCASSDPRSRNYEQYFGPGTRLTVT.

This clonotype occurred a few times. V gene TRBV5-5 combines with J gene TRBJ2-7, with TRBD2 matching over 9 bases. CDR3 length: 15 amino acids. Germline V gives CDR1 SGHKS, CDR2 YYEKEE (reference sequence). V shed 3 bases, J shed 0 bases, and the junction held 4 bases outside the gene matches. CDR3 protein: CASSYISGSSYEQYF. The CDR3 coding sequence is TGTGCCAGCAGCTACATTAGCGGGAGCTCCTACGAGCAGTACTTC.

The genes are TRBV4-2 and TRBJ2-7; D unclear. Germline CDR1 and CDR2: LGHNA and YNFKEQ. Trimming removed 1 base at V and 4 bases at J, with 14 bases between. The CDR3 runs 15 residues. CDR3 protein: CASSQAVGRSYEQYF. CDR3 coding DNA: TGTGCCAGCAGCCAAGCTGTCGGGCGGTCGTACGAGCAGTACTTC.

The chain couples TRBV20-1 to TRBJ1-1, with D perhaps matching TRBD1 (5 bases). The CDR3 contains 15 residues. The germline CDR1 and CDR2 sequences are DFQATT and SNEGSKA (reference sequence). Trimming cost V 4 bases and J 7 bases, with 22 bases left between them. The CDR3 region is CSATRQHTLKGEAFF. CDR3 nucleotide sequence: TGCAGTGCTACTCGACAGCATACATTAAAGGGTGAAGCTTTCTTT.

CDR3 in amino acids: CASRGQGGEATDTQYF. CDR3 sequence (DNA): TGTGCCAGCCGAGGGCAAGGCGGGGAGGCGACAGATACGCAGTATTTT. The chain employs TRBV9 and TRBJ2-3, with D possibly matching TRBD2 (6 bases). CDR3 length: 16 amino acids. From germline, CDR1 is SGDLS and CDR2 YYNGEE. Trimming removed 7 bases at V and 3 bases at J, with 21 bases between.

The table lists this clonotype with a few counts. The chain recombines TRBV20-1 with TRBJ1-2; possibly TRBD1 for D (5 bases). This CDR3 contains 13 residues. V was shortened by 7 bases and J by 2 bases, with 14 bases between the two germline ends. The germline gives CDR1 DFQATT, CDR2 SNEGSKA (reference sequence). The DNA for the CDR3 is TGCAGTGGTCGAGCAGGGATGAACTATGGCTACACCTTC. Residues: CSGRAGMNYGYTF.